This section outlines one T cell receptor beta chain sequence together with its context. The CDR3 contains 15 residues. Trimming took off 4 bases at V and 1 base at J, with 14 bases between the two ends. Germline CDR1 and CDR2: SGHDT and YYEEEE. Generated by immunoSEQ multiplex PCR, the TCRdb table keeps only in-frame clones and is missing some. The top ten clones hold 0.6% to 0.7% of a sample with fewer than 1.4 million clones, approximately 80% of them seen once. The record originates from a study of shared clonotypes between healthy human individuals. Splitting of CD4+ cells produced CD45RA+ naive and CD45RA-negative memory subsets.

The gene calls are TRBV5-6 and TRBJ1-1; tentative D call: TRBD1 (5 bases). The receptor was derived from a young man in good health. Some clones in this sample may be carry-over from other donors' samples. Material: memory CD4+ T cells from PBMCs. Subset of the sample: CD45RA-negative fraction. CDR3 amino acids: CASSHRGRQNTEAFF. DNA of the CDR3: TGTGCCAGCAGCCATCGGGGACGGCAGAACACTGAAGCTTTCTTT.